The 12 T cell receptor beta chains below all came from one sample that was sequenced in a study of long-term antiretroviral therapy in people with HIV. An immunoSEQ assay, version v3.0, was performed at survey level. Produced via immunoSEQ multiplex PCR; TCRdb's table is partial and in-frame only. Here the sample spans 20,000 to 30,000 clones, 83% being singletons. The sample here was unsorted PBMCs, taken 0.4 years after starting antiretroviral therapy. These receptors all stem from a man in his fifties with HIV.

The chain couples TRBV13 to TRBJ2-3, with a tentative D call TRBD2 (6 bases). V gave up 5 bases and J gave up 2 bases, with 17 bases separating them. The CDR3 is made up of 16 amino acids. CDR1 is PRHDT and CDR2 is FYEKMQ in the germline V gene (reference sequence). As DNA, the CDR3 is TGTGCCAGCAGCCGCCGACTGACTAGAACCACAGATACGCAGTATTTT. This translates into CASSRRLTRTTDTQYF.

The sample holds a few counts of this clone. The rearrangement uses TRBV28 and TRBJ2-2; D gene unclear. V was cut by 6 bases and J by 5 bases, with 4 bases left in between. The CDR3 length is 11 residues. Germline V lookup: CDR1 MDHEN, CDR2 SYDVKM. CDR3 DNA: TGTGCCAGCAGCCCAACCGGGGAGCTGTTTTTT. It encodes CASSPTGELFF.

This clone showed up just once. This chain links TRBV28 with TRBJ1-2; D remains ambiguous. The V end was cut by 6 bases, the J end by 9 bases, with 17 bases between. Germline V gene lookup returns CDR1 MDHEN and CDR2 SYDVKM. This CDR3 has 13 residues. CDR3 protein: CASSLPFYARYTF. For the CDR3, the DNA is TGTGCCAGCAGCCTTCCATTTTATGCGCGCTACACCTTC.

The chain employs TRBV5-1 and TRBJ2-3; TRBD1 aligns across 7 bases. This CDR3 has 16 amino acids. Germline CDR1 reads SGHRS; CDR2 reads YFSETQ. V shed 2 bases, J shed 0 bases, and the junction held 6 bases outside the gene matches. The CDR3 DNA sequence: TGCGCCAGCAGCTTACAGGGACAGCACAGCACAGATACGCAGTATTTT. Translated: CASSLQGQHSTDTQYF.

This chain links TRBV19 with TRBJ2-7, with D maybe TRBD1 (6 bases). The V gene's germline CDR1 is LNHDA and CDR2 SQIVND (reference sequence). This CDR3 contains 13 residues. The V end was cut by 5 bases, the J end by 8 bases, with 16 bases between. CDR3 sequence reads: CASSLVGGNKQYF. CDR3 bases: TGTGCCAGTAGTCTGGTAGGGGGTAATAAGCAGTACTTC.

The V gene is TRBV27, the J gene TRBJ2-1; the match to TRBD1 covers 8 bases. This CDR3 contains 13 residues. CDR1 and CDR2 from the germline V gene are MNHEY and SMNVEV (reference sequence). The V gene end was trimmed by 5 bases and the J gene end by 6 bases; junction bases not matched to a gene: 3. The chain's CDR3 is CASSLDRANEQFF. DNA for the CDR3: TGTGCCAGCAGTCTGGACAGGGCCAATGAGCAGTTCTTC.

The chain is built from TRBV7-3 and TRBJ2-3; 9 nucleotides match TRBD2. Germline V gene sequence: CDR1 SGHTA, CDR2 FQGTGA. This CDR3 is 14 amino acids long. V was clipped by 6 bases and J by 1 base; unmatched bases: 2. Here the CDR3 reads CASSRLAGTDTQYF. The CDR3, as DNA: TGTGCCAGCAGTCGACTAGCGGGCACAGATACGCAGTATTTT.

J is TRBJ2-5 and V is TRBV6-5; D unresolved. The CDR3 loop spans 14 amino acids. Germline loops: CDR1 MNHEY, CDR2 SVGAGI. V lost 0 bases and J lost 3, with 8 bases in between. CDR3 nucleotide sequence: TGTGCCAGCAGTTACTCGGACGGAGAAGAGACCCAGTACTTC. It is translated as CASSYSDGEETQYF.

As to this clone: An end of the junction does not agree with germline; a read error may underlie this. The J gene is TRBJ2-7, the V gene TRBV18; possible D gene TRBD1, 6 bases. CDR1 and CDR2 from the germline V gene are KGHSH and LQKENI. This CDR3 comprises 13 residues. Here the CDR3 reads CASSPGQPYVQYF. For the CDR3, the DNA is TGTGCCAGCTCACCTGGACAGCCCTACGTGCAGTACTTC.

The chain combines TRBV28 with TRBJ2-1; D is tentatively TRBD1 or TRBD2 (6 bases each). Germline V gene lookup returns CDR1 MDHEN and CDR2 SYDVKM. V dropped 4 bases and J dropped 4 bases, with 26 bases sitting between them. The CDR3 sequence is 19 residues long. CDR3 protein: CASSSLRRGHQEGYNEQFF. CDR3 nucleotide sequence: TGTGCCAGCAGTTCTCTCCGTCGGGGGCACCAGGAGGGGTACAATGAGCAGTTCTTC.

This chain links TRBV19 with TRBJ2-7; D is tentatively TRBD1 or TRBD2 (6 bases each). In germline, CDR1 is LNHDA, CDR2 SQIVND (reference sequence). Deletions cut 4 bases from V and 0 bases from J, with 13 bases between. The CDR3 spans 15 residues. The CDR3: CASSKSGAYSYEQYF. The CDR3 DNA is TGTGCCAGTAGTAAGTCGGGGGCCTACTCCTACGAGCAGTACTTC.

This chain's CDR3 is CASSGAGALPEAFF. Here the CDR3 DNA reads TGTGCCAGCAGTGGGGCAGGGGCGCTACCTGAAGCTTTCTTT. The V and J genes are TRBV28 and TRBJ1-1; a weak D match, TRBD1 (6 bases). V lost 5 bases, J lost 6 bases, and 16 bases lay in between. Germline CDR1 MDHEN, CDR2 SYDVKM. CDR3 length equals 14 residues.